Below are 3 T cell receptor beta chains sequenced from a single sample in a study of a mutant IDH1 vaccine in newly diagnosed glioma (dated by TCRdb to 2020 to 2023). Libraries were made using the immunoSEQ multiplex PCR assay. Drawn from immuneACCESS, this table holds only the in-frame rearrangements with V and J called that TCRdb kept. Clones are partly lost; checked studies trace under half to an unresolved V gene and leave the rest unexplained. Recorded for this sample are about 25,000 clones; around 70% of them occurred a single time. The top ten hold roughly 9.6% of the sample. Antigen specificity for these receptors is unknown. What this sample's time point label stands for: week 11, during vaccination. Every vaccine dose consisted of 300 ug of a 20-mer mutant IDH1 peptide in Montanide, administered subcutaneously together with topical imiquimod. The sample here was peripheral blood mononuclear cells (PBMCs), taken from a glioma patient whose treatment included an IDH1 peptide vaccine. These receptors all stem from a man between 18 and 35 years old with glioma. Some clones in this sample may be carry-over from other donors' samples.

In this sample, this clone is large (0.1 to 1%). This chain links TRBV13 with TRBJ1-1; D not resolved. Germline CDR1 is PRHDT and CDR2 is FYEKMQ (reference sequence). The CDR3 runs to 13 residues. Trimming took 2 bases from V and 5 from J, leaving 9 bases between them. The CDR3 DNA is TGTGCCAGCAGCTTAACGGAGTTTACTGAAGCTTTCTTT. Amino acids: CASSLTEFTEAFF.

This chain links TRBV4-3 with TRBJ2-7; D unclear. The V gene's germline CDR1 is LGHNA and CDR2 YSLEER. The CDR3 extends over 14 amino acids. Trimming shortened V by 0 bases and J by 4 bases, and 10 bases separated the two germline ends. CDR3 sequence (DNA): TGCGCCAGCAGCCAAGAACCGGGCCCTTACGAGCAGTACTTC. Its protein product is CASSQEPGPYEQYF.

The chain links TRBV6-1 to TRBJ1-1, with TRBD1 identical over 10 bases. CDR3 length equals 15 residues. CDR1 MNHNS and CDR2 SASEGT come from the germline V gene. Losses at the gene ends were 4 bases for V and 4 bases for J; bases not matched to a gene: 6. The CDR3 sequence is CASSGRQGATTEAFF. DNA of the CDR3: TGTGCCAGCAGTGGCCGACAGGGGGCGACCACTGAAGCTTTCTTT.